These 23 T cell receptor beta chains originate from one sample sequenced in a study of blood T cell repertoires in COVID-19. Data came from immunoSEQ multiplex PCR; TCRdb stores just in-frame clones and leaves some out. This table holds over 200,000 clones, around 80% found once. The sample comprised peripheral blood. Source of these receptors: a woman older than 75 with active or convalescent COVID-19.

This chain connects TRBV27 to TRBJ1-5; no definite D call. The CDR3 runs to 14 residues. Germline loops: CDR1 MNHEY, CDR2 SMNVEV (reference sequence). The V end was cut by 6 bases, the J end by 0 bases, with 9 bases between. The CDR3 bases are TGTGCCAGCAGCCTAGCGGATAGCAATCAGCCCCAGCATTTT. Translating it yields CASSLADSNQPQHF.

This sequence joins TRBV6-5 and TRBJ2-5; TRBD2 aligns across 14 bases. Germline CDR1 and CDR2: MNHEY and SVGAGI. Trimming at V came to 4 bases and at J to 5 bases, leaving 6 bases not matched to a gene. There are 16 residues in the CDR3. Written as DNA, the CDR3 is TGTGCCAGCAGTTCGACTAGCGGGAGGGCCGGGGAGACCCAGTACTTC. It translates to CASSSTSGRAGETQYF.

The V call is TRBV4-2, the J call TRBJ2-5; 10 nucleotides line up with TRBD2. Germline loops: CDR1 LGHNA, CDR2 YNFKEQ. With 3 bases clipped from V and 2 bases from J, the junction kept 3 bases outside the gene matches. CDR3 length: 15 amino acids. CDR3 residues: CASSQTAGGQETQYF. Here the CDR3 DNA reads TGTGCCAGCAGCCAGACAGCGGGGGGGCAAGAGACCCAGTACTTC.

CDR3 DNA: TGCAGCGCCTCAGACCCCGGGGCTTTCTTT. Protein: CSASDPGAFF. This chain uses TRBV29-1 with TRBJ1-1, with D uncertain. V was clipped by 7 bases and J by 11 bases, with 14 bases between them. The CDR3 totals 10 residues. Germline V CDR1 and CDR2: SQVTM, ANQGSEA.

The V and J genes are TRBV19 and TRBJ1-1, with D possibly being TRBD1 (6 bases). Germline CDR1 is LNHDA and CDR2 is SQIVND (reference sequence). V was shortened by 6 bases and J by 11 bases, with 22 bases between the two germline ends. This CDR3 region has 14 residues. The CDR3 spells CASSQLQGNLGAFF. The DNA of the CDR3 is TGTGCCAGTAGCCAACTTCAGGGGAACCTCGGGGCTTTCTTT.

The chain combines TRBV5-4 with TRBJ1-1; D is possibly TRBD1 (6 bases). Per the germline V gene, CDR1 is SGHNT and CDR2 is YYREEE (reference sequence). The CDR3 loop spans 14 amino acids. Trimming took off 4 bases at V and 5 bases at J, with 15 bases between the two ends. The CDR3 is CASSRDTKGTEAFF. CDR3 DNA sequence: TGTGCCAGCAGCCGGGACACCAAAGGGACTGAAGCTTTCTTT.

The CDR3 protein is CSVEGTSGRAYTYNEQFF. CDR3 in DNA: TGCAGCGTTGAAGGGACTAGCGGGAGGGCATACACGTACAATGAGCAGTTCTTC. The chain is built from TRBV29-1 and TRBJ2-1, with 15 bases that match TRBD2. Germline V CDR1 and CDR2: SQVTM, ANQGSEA. The CDR3 is 18 residues long. V dropped 1 base and J dropped 4; count of bases not matched to a gene: 8.

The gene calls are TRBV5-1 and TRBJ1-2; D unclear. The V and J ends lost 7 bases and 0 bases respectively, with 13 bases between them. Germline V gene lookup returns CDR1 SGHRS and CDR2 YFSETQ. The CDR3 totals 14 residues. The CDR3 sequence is CASGLGRANYGYTF. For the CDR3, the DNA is TGCGCCAGCGGCCTCGGGAGGGCTAACTATGGCTACACCTTC.

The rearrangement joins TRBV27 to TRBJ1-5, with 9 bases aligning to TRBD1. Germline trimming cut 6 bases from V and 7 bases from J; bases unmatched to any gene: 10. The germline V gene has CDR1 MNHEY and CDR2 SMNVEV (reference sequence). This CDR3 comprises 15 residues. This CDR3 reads CASSPTLDRGQPQHF. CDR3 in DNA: TGTGCCAGCAGCCCCACACTGGACAGGGGCCAGCCCCAGCATTTT.

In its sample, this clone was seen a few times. The DNA of the CDR3 is TGTGCCAGCAGTTTGGGGCAGGGGTGGAATCAGCCCCAGCATTTT. This encodes CASSLGQGWNQPQHF. V usage is TRBV28 and J usage is TRBJ1-5, with D tentatively TRBD1 (6 bases). Per the germline V gene, CDR1 is MDHEN and CDR2 is SYDVKM. The CDR3 is 15 residues long. V was cut by 3 bases and J by 4 bases, with 13 bases left in between.

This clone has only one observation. The chain's CDR3 is CASTARRGVSYEQYF. CDR3 DNA sequence: TGTGCCAGCACCGCACGGCGGGGGGTCTCCTACGAGCAGTACTTC. The chain links TRBV11-1 to TRBJ2-7; 8 nucleotides line up with TRBD2. Germline CDR1 and CDR2: SGHAT and FQDESV (reference sequence). With V trimmed by 7 bases and J by 0 bases, 8 bases remained unmatched. This CDR3 is built from 15 residues. The entire variable domain, with the rest obtained from reference TRBV11-1 and TRBJ2-7, is as follows: EAEVAQSPRYKITEKSQAVAFWCDPISGHATLYWYRQILGQGPELLVQFQDESVVDDSQLPKDRFSAERLKGVDSTLKIQPAELGDSAMYLCASTARRGVSYEQYFGPGTRLTVT.

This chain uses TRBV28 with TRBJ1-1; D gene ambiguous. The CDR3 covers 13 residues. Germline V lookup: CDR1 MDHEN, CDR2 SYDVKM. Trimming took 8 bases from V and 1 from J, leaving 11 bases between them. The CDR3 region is CASLSGGNTEAFF. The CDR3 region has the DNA TGTGCCAGCCTCAGCGGAGGGAACACTGAAGCTTTCTTT.

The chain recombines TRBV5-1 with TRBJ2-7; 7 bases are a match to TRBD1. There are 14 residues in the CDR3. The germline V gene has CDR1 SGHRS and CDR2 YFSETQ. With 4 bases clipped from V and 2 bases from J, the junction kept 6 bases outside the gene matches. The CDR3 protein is CASSPTGDPYEQYF. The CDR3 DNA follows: TGCGCCAGCAGCCCTACAGGGGATCCCTACGAGCAGTACTTC.

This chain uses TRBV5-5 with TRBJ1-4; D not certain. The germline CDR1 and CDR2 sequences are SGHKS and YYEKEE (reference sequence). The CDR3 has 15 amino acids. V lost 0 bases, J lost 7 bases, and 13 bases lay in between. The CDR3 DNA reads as TGTGCCAGCAGCTTGGTCAACGCCCGGGGTGAAAAACTGTTTTTT. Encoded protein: CASSLVNARGEKLFF.

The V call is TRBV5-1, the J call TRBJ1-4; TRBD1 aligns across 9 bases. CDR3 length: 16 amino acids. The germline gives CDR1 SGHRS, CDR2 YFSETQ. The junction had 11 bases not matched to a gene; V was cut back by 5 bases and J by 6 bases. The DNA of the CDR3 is TGCGCCAGCAGGACGCAACTGGGACAGGGTTATGAAAAACTGTTTTTT. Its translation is CASRTQLGQGYEKLFF.

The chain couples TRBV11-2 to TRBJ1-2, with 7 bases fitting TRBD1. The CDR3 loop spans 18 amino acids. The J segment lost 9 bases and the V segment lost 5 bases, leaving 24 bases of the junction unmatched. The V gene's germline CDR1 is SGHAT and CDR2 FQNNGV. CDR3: CASSPTSRTGFGNGRYTF. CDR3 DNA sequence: TGTGCCAGCAGCCCAACCTCCAGGACAGGCTTCGGTAATGGACGCTACACCTTC.

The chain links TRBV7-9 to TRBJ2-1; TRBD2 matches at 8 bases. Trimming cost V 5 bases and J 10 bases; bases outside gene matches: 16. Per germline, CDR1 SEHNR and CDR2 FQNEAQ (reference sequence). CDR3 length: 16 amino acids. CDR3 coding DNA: TGTGCCAGCAGCGAGTCCGGGACTAGTGGGATCCGGGAGCAGTTCTTC. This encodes CASSESGTSGIREQFF. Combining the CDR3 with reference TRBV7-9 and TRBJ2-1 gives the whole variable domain DTGVSQNPRHKITKRGQNVTFRCDPISEHNRLYWYRQTLGQGPEFLTYFQNEAQLEKSRLLSDRFSAERPKGSFSTLEIQRTEQGDSAMYLCASSESGTSGIREQFFGPGTRLTVL.

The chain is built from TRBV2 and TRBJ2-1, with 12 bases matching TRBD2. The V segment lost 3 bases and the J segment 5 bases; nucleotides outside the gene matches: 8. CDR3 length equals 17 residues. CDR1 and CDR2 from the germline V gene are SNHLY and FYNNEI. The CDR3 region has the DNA TGTGCCAGCAGTGATCGAGGACTAGCGGGGCAAGACAATGAGCAGTTCTTC. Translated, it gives CASSDRGLAGQDNEQFF.

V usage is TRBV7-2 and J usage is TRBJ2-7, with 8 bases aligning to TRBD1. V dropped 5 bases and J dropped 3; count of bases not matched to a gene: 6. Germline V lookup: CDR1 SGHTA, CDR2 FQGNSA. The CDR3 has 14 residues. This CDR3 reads CASSIGQGLYEQYF. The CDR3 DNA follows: TGTGCCAGCAGCATTGGACAGGGTCTCTACGAGCAGTACTTC. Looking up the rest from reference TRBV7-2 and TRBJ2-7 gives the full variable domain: GAGVSQSPSNKVTEKGKDVELRCDPISGHTALYWYRQSLGQGLEFLIYFQGNSAPDKSGLPSDRFSAERTGGSVSTLTIQRTQQEDSAVYLCASSIGQGLYEQYFGPGTRLTVT.

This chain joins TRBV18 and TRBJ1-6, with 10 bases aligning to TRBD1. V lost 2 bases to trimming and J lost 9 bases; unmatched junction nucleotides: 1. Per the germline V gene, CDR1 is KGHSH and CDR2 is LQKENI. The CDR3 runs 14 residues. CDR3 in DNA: TGTGCCAGCTCACCAGGGACAGGGGTTTCACCCCTCCACTTT. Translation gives CASSPGTGVSPLHF.

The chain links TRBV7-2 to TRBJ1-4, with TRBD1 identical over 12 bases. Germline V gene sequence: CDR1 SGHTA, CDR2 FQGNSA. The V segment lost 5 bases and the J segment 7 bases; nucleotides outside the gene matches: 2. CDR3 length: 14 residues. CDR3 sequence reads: CASSRDRGREKLFF. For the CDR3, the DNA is TGTGCCAGCAGCAGGGACAGGGGGCGTGAAAAACTGTTTTTT.

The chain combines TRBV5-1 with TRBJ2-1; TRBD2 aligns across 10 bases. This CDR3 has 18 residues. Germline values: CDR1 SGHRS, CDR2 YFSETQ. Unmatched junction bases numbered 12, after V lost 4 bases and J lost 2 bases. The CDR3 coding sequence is TGCGCCAGCAGCCCCCAATTGACTACTAGCGGGACCTACAATGAGCAGTTCTTC. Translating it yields CASSPQLTTSGTYNEQFF.

CDR3 sequence (DNA): TGTGCCAGCAGTTACCCTTACCCCAGATTAATTATGAACACTGAAGCTTTCTTT. Its protein product is CASSYPYPRLIMNTEAFF. The rearrangement joins TRBV6-2 or TRBV6-3 to TRBJ1-1; D unclear. The CDR3 runs 18 residues. Per germline, CDR1 MNHEY and CDR2 SVGEGT. V lost 2 bases and J 0 bases, leaving 19 bases between the germline ends.